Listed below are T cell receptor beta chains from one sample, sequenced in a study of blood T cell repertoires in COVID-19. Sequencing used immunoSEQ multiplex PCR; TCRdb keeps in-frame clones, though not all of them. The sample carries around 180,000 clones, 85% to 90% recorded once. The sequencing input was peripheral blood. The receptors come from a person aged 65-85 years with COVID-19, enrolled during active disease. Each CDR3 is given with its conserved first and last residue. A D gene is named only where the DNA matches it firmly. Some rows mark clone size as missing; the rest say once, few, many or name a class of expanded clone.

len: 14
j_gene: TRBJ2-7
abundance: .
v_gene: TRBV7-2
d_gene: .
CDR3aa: CASSLRRDAYEQYF
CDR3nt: TGTGCCAGCAGCTTACGGCGGGATGCCTACGAGCAGTACTTC

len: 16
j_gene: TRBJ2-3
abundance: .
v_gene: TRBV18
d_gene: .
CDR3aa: CASSPNEAGVGDTQYF
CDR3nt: TGTGCCAGCTCACCGAACGAAGCAGGGGTAGGAGATACGCAGTATTTT

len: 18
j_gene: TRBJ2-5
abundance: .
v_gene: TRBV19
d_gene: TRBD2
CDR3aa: CASSMAALLAGAQETQYF
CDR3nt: TGTGCCAGTAGTATGGCCGCACTACTAGCGGGGGCTCAAGAGACCCAGTACTTC

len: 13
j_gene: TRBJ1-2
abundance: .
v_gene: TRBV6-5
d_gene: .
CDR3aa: CASTHRETRGYTF
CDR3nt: TGTGCCAGCACTCACAGGGAAACGAGGGGCTACACCTTC

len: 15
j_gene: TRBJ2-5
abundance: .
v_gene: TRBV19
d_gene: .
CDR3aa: CASSIQGGFQETQYF
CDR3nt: TGTGCCAGTAGTATTCAGGGGGGTTTTCAAGAGACCCAGTACTTC

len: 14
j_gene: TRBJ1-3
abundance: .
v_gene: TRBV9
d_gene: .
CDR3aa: CASSGTDTGNTIYF
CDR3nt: TGTGCCAGCAGCGGGACAGATACTGGAAACACCATATATTTT

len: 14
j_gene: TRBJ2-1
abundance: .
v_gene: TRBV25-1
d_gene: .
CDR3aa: CASSEYGQFNEQFF
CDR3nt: TGTGCCAGCAGTGAATATGGGCAGTTCAATGAGCAGTTCTTC

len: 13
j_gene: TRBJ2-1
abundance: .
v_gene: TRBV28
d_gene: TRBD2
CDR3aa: CPGLVSSYNEQFF
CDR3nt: TGCCCGGGACTAGTGAGCTCCTACAATGAGCAGTTCTTC

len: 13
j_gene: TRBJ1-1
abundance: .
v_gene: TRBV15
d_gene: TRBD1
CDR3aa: CATRQGAWTEAFF
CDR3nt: TGTGCCACCAGACAGGGGGCATGGACTGAAGCTTTCTTT

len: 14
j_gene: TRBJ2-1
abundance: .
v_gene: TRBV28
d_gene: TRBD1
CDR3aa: CASDRDRGNNEQFF
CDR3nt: TGTGCCAGTGACCGGGACAGGGGAAACAATGAGCAGTTCTTC

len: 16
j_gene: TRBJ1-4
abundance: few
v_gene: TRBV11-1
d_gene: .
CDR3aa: CASSLRGGVLEEKLFF
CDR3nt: TGTGCCAGCAGCTTACGTGGGGGGGTCCTCGAGGAAAAACTGTTTTTT

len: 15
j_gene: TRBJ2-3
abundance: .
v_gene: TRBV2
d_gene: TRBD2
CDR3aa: CASSVAGISTDTQYF
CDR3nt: TGTGCCAGCAGCGTAGCGGGGATTAGCACAGATACGCAGTATTTT

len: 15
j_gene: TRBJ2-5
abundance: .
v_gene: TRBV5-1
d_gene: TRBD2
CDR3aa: CASSLTSVTQETQYF
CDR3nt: TGCGCCAGCAGCTTGACTAGCGTAACACAAGAGACCCAGTACTTC

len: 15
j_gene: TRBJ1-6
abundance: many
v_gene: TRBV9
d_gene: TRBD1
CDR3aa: CASSVRGQSYSPLHF
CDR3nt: TGTGCCAGCAGTGTTCGGGGACAGAGCTATTCACCCCTCCACTTT

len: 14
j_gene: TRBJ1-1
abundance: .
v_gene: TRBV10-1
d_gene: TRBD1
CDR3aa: CATEDRGSHTEAFF
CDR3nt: TGCGCCACAGAGGACAGGGGATCGCACACTGAAGCTTTCTTT

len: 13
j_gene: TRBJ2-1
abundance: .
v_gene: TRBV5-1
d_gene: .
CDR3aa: CASSELRSNEQFF
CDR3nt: TGCGCCAGCAGCGAACTACGTTCCAATGAGCAGTTCTTC

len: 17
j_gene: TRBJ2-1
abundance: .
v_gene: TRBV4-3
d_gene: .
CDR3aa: CASSQGGGSYSYNEQFF
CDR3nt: TGCGCCAGCAGCCAAGGGGGCGGCTCCTACTCCTACAATGAGCAGTTCTTC

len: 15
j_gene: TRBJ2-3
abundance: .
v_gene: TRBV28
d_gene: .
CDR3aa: CASSFTLVGGDTQYF
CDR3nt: TGTGCCAGCAGCTTCACCCTGGTGGGGGGAGATACGCAGTATTTT

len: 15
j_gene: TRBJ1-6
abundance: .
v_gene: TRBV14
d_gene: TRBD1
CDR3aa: CASSQGQGLNSPLHF
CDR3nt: TGTGCCAGCAGCCAGGGACAGGGGCTAAATTCACCCCTCCACTTT

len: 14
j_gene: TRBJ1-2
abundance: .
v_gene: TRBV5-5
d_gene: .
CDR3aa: CASSSGEFGYGYTF
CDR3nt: TGTGCCAGCAGCTCCGGGGAGTTTGGCTATGGCTACACCTTC

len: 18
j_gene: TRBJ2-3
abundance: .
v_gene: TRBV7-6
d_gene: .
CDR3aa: CASSLQDREKASTDTQYF
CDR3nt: TGTGCCAGCAGCTTACAGGACAGAGAGAAAGCTAGCACAGATACGCAGTATTTT

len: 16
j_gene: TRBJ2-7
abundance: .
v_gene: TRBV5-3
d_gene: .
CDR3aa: CARSPGSTSDSYEQYF
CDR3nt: TGTGCCAGAAGCCCGGGATCTACAAGCGACTCCTACGAGCAGTACTTC